The next 22 T cell receptor beta chains were all read from a single sample in a study of patients and donors after allogeneic stem cell transplantation. One entry per CDR3 protein results from TCRdb running MiXCR on the RT-PCR reads. The sample has almost 90,000 distinct CDR3 sequences, less than 5% seen once. Sequencing was performed on blood, either unsorted or a sorted T cell fraction (not recorded which). The receptors originated from a human donor who was either an allogeneic HSCT recipient or a stem cell or donor lymphocyte infusion donor (not recorded which). It is not recorded whose cells these are; they may come from a transplant donor.

At least ten counts were recorded for this clonotype. The V and J genes are TRBV5-1 and TRBJ1-5; D gene uncertain. With 4 bases removed from V and 4 bases from J, the gap between germline ends came to 3 bases. The CDR3 contains 11 residues. Per germline, CDR1 SGHRS and CDR2 YFSETQ. The CDR3 region has the DNA TGCGCCAGCAGCCAGAATCAGCCCCAGCATTTT. It is translated as CASSQNQPQHF. Looking up the rest from reference TRBV5-1 and TRBJ1-5 gives the full variable domain: KAGVTQTPRYLIKTRGQQVTLSCSPISGHRSVSWYQQTPGQGLQFLFEYFSETQRNKGNFPGRFSGRQFSNSRSEMNVSTLELGDSALYLCASSQNQPQHFGDGTRLSIL.

This clonotype was picked up many times. V gene TRBV5-1 combines with J gene TRBJ2-7; no firm D call. The length of the CDR3 is 13 residues. V gave up 4 bases and J gave up 0 bases, with 8 bases separating them. CDR1 is SGHRS, CDR2 YFSETQ, per germline. The DNA of the CDR3 is TGCGCCAGCAGCCTGAACCCCTCCTACGAGCAGTACTTC. Residues: CASSLNPSYEQYF.

This clonotype was counted many times. This CDR3 is CASSFAGTRKGEQYF. The CDR3 bases are TGTGCCAGCAGCTTCGCCGGGACTCGTAAAGGGGAGCAGTACTTC. This chain joins TRBV28 and TRBJ2-7; tentatively, D is TRBD2 (6 bases). V lost 6 bases and J lost 7, with 22 bases in between. Per germline, CDR1 MDHEN and CDR2 SYDVKM. The CDR3 runs to 15 residues.

This clonotype was found many times. The chain combines TRBV20-1 with TRBJ1-6, with D possibly matching TRBD1 (5 bases). Germline V gene sequence: CDR1 DFQATT, CDR2 SNEGSKA (reference sequence). CDR3 length equals 15 residues. V dropped 2 bases and J dropped 7 bases, with 15 bases sitting between them. The CDR3 DNA is TGCAGTGCTAGAATGGCAGGGCCTGGGAATTCACCCCTCCACTTT. Translating it yields CSARMAGPGNSPLHF.

The V and J genes are TRBV18 and TRBJ2-1, with TRBD2 as a possible D gene (6 bases). V was cut by 2 bases and J by 2 bases, with 7 bases left in between. Germline V gene data show CDR1 as KGHSH and CDR2 as LQKENI. The CDR3 contains 14 residues. As DNA, the CDR3 is TGTGCCAGCTCACCATGGGGGGCCTACAATGAGCAGTTCTTC. Translated: CASSPWGAYNEQFF.

Many counts were recorded for this clonotype. The chain carries TRBV7-7 and TRBJ2-6; 7 nucleotides line up with TRBD2. The CDR3 loop spans 15 amino acids. V shed 11 bases and J 3 bases; nucleotides not matched to a gene: 10. The germline V gene encodes CDR1 SSHAT and CDR2 FNYEAQ (reference sequence). The CDR3 nucleotides are TGTGCCGGAGCGGGGCATAGAAATGGGGCCAACGTCCTGACTTTC. Protein product: CAGAGHRNGANVLTF.

This clonotype was picked up many times. V usage is TRBV20-1 and J usage is TRBJ2-1; D not resolved. Germline CDR1 reads DFQATT; CDR2 reads SNEGSKA (reference sequence). The CDR3 runs to 14 residues. V lost 0 bases and J lost 2, with 8 bases in between. CDR3 DNA: TGCAGTGCTAGAGATGCCTGGACCTACAATGAGCAGTTCTTC. This sequence encodes CSARDAWTYNEQFF.

This clonotype occurred a few times. This chain uses TRBV27 with TRBJ2-3; D is ambiguous. This CDR3 is 16 amino acids long. Germline V gene sequence: CDR1 MNHEY, CDR2 SMNVEV (reference sequence). Trimming cost V 5 bases and J 4 bases, with 19 bases left between them. CDR3 nucleotide sequence: TGTGCCAGCAGTCCCCGGCGAAGGAGTTCCCCAGATACGCAGTATTTT. It specifies CASSPRRRSSPDTQYF.

This clonotype showed up many times. The V call is TRBV9, the J call TRBJ2-2; possibly TRBD2 for D (7 bases). The CDR3 is 15 residues long. Germline CDR1 SGDLS, CDR2 YYNGEE. Trimming stripped 0 bases from V and 5 bases from J, with 11 bases between. The CDR3 DNA reads as TGTGCCAGCAGCGTAGCCGGGGGGCGTACCGGGGAGCTGTTTTTT. It is translated as CASSVAGGRTGELFF.

There are many counts of this clonotype. V is TRBV20-1 and J is TRBJ2-7; 7 bases are a match to TRBD1. The CDR3 is 15 amino acids. Germline V gene sequence: CDR1 DFQATT, CDR2 SNEGSKA (reference sequence). The junction had 5 bases not matched to a gene; V was cut back by 0 bases and J by 0 bases. The CDR3 region has the DNA TGCAGTGCTAGAGATAGGGGGACAGCCTCCTACGAGCAGTACTTC. Protein: CSARDRGTASYEQYF.

This clonotype appeared many times. The rearrangement uses TRBV29-1 and TRBJ2-5; D not resolved. V was pared by 8 bases and J by 4 bases, with 17 bases between. The CDR3 has 13 amino acids. The germline CDR1 and CDR2 sequences are SQVTM and ANQGSEA. DNA of the CDR3: TGCAGCATGGGCAAAACGGTGGGAGAGACCCAGTACTTC. This gives the protein CSMGKTVGETQYF.

This clonotype occurred many times. The V gene is TRBV10-3, the J gene TRBJ2-1; 10 bases match TRBD2. Per the germline V gene, CDR1 is ENHRY and CDR2 is SYGVKD. The V and J ends lost 10 bases and 8 bases, in that order; junction bases with no gene match: 5. CDR3 length equals 12 residues. CDR3 nucleotide sequence: TGTGCCAGCGCTGGACTAGCGGATGAGCAGTTCTTC. It is translated as CASAGLADEQFF.

V is TRBV4-2 and J is TRBJ1-1, with 10 bases that match TRBD1. This CDR3 comprises 17 residues. After removal of 6 bases from V and 0 bases from J, the junction contained 10 bases not matched to a gene. The germline gives CDR1 LGHNA, CDR2 YNFKEQ. Here the CDR3 DNA reads TGTGCCAGCAGGCAGAGACAGGGGGCTAATATGAACACTGAAGCTTTCTTT. Its protein product is CASRQRQGANMNTEAFF.

This clonotype has a count of ten or more. The CDR3: CASSLGLAGGRAYEQYF. In DNA, the CDR3 is TGTGCCAGCAGTTTAGGGCTAGCGGGAGGGCGGGCCTACGAGCAGTACTTC. This chain connects TRBV28 to TRBJ2-7, with 12 positions matching TRBD2. Looked up from germline, CDR1 is MDHEN and CDR2 is SYDVKM. CDR3 length: 17 amino acids. The ends lost 2 bases at V and 2 bases at J; junction bases unmatched: 7.

In its sample, this clonotype was seen many times. The rearrangement uses TRBV6-1 and TRBJ2-2; possible D gene TRBD1, 6 bases. The CDR3 runs to 14 residues. Per the germline V gene, CDR1 is MNHNS and CDR2 is SASEGT. Trimming removed 8 bases at V and 5 bases at J, with 15 bases between. The CDR3 loop reads CASGEQGGTGELFF. CDR3 coding DNA: TGTGCCAGCGGGGAACAGGGCGGAACCGGGGAGCTGTTTTTT.

This clonotype was counted many times. The rearrangement joins TRBV5-1 to TRBJ2-1; no reliable D call. The V and J ends lost 4 bases and 7 bases respectively, with 12 bases between them. This CDR3 has 13 amino acids. Per germline, CDR1 SGHRS and CDR2 YFSETQ. The DNA of the CDR3 is TGCGCCAGCAGCCCGTCGACCTTGAATGAGCAGTTCTTC. Translation gives CASSPSTLNEQFF.

This clonotype was recorded at least ten times. The V call is TRBV20-1, the J call TRBJ1-1; D is undetermined. V lost 0 bases and J lost 6, with 8 bases in between. The germline gives CDR1 DFQATT, CDR2 SNEGSKA (reference sequence). This CDR3 has 12 amino acids. The CDR3, as DNA: TGCAGTGCTAGAGAGGCCGGGGCTGAAGCTTTCTTT. It encodes CSAREAGAEAFF.

In this sample, this clonotype turned up many times. The chain combines TRBV7-3 with TRBJ2-1; D not resolved. Trimming shortened V by 1 base and J by 12 bases, and 16 bases separated the two germline ends. CDR1 and CDR2 (germline): SGHTA, FQGTGA. The CDR3 is 14 amino acids. The chain's CDR3 is CASSLNYDLVGQFF. CDR3 nucleotide sequence: TGTGCCAGCAGCTTAAACTATGACCTTGTGGGGCAGTTCTTC.

The CDR3 loop reads CAISESWESGYNEQFF. CDR3 coding DNA: TGTGCCATCAGTGAGTCCTGGGAAAGTGGGTACAATGAGCAGTTCTTC. The rearrangement joins TRBV10-3 to TRBJ2-1; D is unresolved. Germline values: CDR1 ENHRY, CDR2 SYGVKD. The CDR3 consists of 16 residues. Between the trimmed V and J ends, which lost 0 bases and 4 bases, there was a span of 13 bases.

This clonotype was detected ten times or more. The chain has TRBV6-1 and TRBJ1-1; D unclear. The germline V and J ends were trimmed by 0 bases and 11 bases, with 7 bases remaining between them. The germline V gene has CDR1 MNHNS and CDR2 SASEGT. The CDR3 spans 11 residues. The CDR3 loop is CASSEASSAFF. The CDR3 nucleotides are TGTGCCAGCAGTGAAGCCTCCAGCGCTTTCTTT.

This clonotype was counted many times. CDR3 nucleotide sequence: TGTGCCAGCAGTAACAGGGATGGCTACACCTTC. It codes for CASSNRDGYTF. This chain uses TRBV12-3 or TRBV12-4 with TRBJ1-2; TRBD1 is a possible D gene (6 bases). The CDR3 length is 11 residues. Trimming took off 5 bases at V and 6 bases at J, with 7 bases between the two ends.

This clonotype was recorded at least ten times. The gene calls are TRBV20-1 and TRBJ1-5; the D gene is possibly TRBD1 (6 bases). The length of the CDR3 is 14 residues. Trimming pared 7 bases from V and 2 bases from J, leaving 15 bases between. Germline V gives CDR1 DFQATT, CDR2 SNEGSKA (reference sequence). Here the CDR3 DNA reads TGCAGTGGTAGGGGGATAAGAGGCAATCAGCCCCAGCATTTT. Amino acids: CSGRGIRGNQPQHF.